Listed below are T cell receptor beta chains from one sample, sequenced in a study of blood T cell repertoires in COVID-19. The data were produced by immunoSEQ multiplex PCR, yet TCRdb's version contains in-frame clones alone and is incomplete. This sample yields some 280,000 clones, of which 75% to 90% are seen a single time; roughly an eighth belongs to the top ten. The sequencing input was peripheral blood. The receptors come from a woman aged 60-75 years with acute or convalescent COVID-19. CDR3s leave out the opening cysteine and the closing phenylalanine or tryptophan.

CDR3: ASSLARGVNTEAF
V: TRBV5-1
J: TRBJ1-1

CDR3: ASSLGTGGRTEAF
V: TRBV5-1
J: TRBJ1-1

CDR3: ASSDGGRGPLQPQH
V: TRBV28
J: TRBJ1-5

CDR3: ASSIALSGGGSYEQF
V: TRBV19
J: TRBJ2-1

CDR3: ASSPATGEGYGYT
V: TRBV18
J: TRBJ1-2

CDR3: ASSNIDTQY
V: TRBV4-1
J: TRBJ2-3

CDR3: ASRSGQGSTQPQH
V: TRBV6-6
J: TRBJ1-5

CDR3: ASRPGLAGDHSSEQY
V: TRBV7-2
J: TRBJ2-7

CDR3: ASSGGTVITGELF
V: TRBV5-1
J: TRBJ2-2

CDR3: ASSLMTGGFQETQY
V: TRBV5-4
J: TRBJ2-5

CDR3: ASRAGGSGRASGTDTQY
V: TRBV7-2
J: TRBJ2-3

CDR3: ASSLPRTGSDTGELF
V: TRBV7-8
J: TRBJ2-2

CDR3: ASSLMVDWNTEAF
V: TRBV5-4
J: TRBJ1-1

CDR3: ASSIIALRVGTEFSGANVLT
V: TRBV19
J: TRBJ2-6

CDR3: ASSPGTGKGNQPQH
V: TRBV27
J: TRBJ1-5

CDR3: ASSRQGRPTEAF
V: TRBV6-5
J: TRBJ1-1

CDR3: ASSWQGGTYEQY
V: TRBV5-1
J: TRBJ2-7

CDR3: AWSVRRRLYGYT
V: TRBV30
J: TRBJ1-2

CDR3: SAPGTGDYGYT
V: TRBV29-1
J: TRBJ1-2

CDR3: ASSHHQRGSYNEQF
V: TRBV3-1/TRBV3-2
J: TRBJ2-1

CDR3: ASSLVPGPNTGELF
V: TRBV5-1
J: TRBJ2-2

CDR3: ASSLRDPATDTQY
V: TRBV28
J: TRBJ2-3

CDR3: ASSLGTGRTIVPEAF
V: TRBV28
J: TRBJ1-1

CDR3: ASRNRGTNEKLF
V: TRBV19
J: TRBJ1-4

CDR3: ASSSPGRGTEAF
V: TRBV6-5
J: TRBJ1-1

CDR3: ASGLETGAEAF
V: TRBV12-5
J: TRBJ1-1

CDR3: ASRPGQAYGYT
V: TRBV19
J: TRBJ1-2

CDR3: ASSLGGTAISYEQY
V: TRBV5-1
J: TRBJ2-7

CDR3: ASSFRGYDTEAF
V: TRBV27
J: TRBJ1-1

CDR3: AISEGAGKYNEQF
V: TRBV10-3
J: TRBJ2-1

CDR3: ATSDRTRDSDTQY
V: TRBV24-1
J: TRBJ2-3

CDR3: ASSQPGNEKLF
V: TRBV3-1/TRBV3-2
J: TRBJ1-4

CDR3: SGGEGYEQY
V: TRBV20-1
J: TRBJ2-7

CDR3: ASSQTRLSTDTQY
V: TRBV14
J: TRBJ2-3

CDR3: ASSLGSHAF
V: TRBV11-2
J: TRBJ1-1

CDR3: ASSGQKWSGEAF
V: TRBV28
J: TRBJ1-1

CDR3: ASSLLGSPLH
V: TRBV7-9
J: TRBJ1-6